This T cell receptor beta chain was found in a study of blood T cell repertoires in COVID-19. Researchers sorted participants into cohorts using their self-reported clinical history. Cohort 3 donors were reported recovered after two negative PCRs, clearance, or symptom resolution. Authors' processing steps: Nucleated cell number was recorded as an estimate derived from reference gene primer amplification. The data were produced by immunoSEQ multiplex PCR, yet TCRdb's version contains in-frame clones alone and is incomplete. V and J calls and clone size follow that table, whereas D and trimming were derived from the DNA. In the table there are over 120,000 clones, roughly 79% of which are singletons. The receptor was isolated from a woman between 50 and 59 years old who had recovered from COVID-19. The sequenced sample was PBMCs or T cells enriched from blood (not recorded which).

The CDR3, as DNA: TGTGCCAGCAGACTGGGACAGAGCTCTGGAAACACCATATATTTT. It codes for CASRLGQSSGNTIYF. This chain uses TRBV6-5 with TRBJ1-3, with 7 bases fitting TRBD1. J was trimmed by 0 bases and V by 6 bases; bases with no gene match: 5. The CDR3 sequence is 15 residues long. Germline V lookup: CDR1 MNHEY, CDR2 SVGAGI.